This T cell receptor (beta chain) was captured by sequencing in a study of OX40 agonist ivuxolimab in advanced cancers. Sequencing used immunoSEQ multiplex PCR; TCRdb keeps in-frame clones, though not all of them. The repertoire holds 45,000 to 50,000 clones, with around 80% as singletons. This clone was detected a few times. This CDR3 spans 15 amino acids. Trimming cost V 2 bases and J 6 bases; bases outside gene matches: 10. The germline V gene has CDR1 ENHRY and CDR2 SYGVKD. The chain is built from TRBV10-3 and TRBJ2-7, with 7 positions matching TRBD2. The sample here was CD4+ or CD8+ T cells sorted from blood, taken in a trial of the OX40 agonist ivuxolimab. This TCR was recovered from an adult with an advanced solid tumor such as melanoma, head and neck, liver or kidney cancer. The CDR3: CAISEGGGEGREQYF. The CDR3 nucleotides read TGTGCCATCAGTGAGGGCGGAGGGGAGGGGCGCGAGCAGTACTTC.